This T cell receptor beta chain was captured in a study of T cell repertoires in cytomegalovirus infection. Study-level background: Based on public TCR beta signatures, there were indications of CMV infection and of a matching HLA type. Study-wide results and caveats: In two of eight donors, the top clonotype was HLA-C-restricted CMV-specific. Pooled public TCR beta family frequency picked out CMV carriers with the relevant HLA.

Only a few counts were recorded for this clonotype. Its antigen is undetermined. TCRdb reprocessed the reads via MiXCR and lists one record per CDR3 protein. The data hold fewer than 1,000,000 distinct CDR3 sequences, with roughly 30% observed a single time. The CDR3 runs 14 residues. Trimming cost V 2 bases and J 5 bases; bases outside gene matches: 5. Germline-derived CDR1 and CDR2 are MNHEY and SMNVEV (reference sequence). The source is a human donor in good health (CMV status not recorded). Some clones in this sample may be carry-over from other donors' samples. Sequencing was performed on cultured CD8+ T cells from PBMCs, taken from culture after CMV antigen stimulation. V is TRBV27 and J is TRBJ2-5, with 7 positions matching TRBD2. The CDR3 DNA reads TGTGCCAGCAGTTTAGGGGGGGGTTGGGAGACCCAGTACTTC. This sequence encodes CASSLGGGWETQYF.